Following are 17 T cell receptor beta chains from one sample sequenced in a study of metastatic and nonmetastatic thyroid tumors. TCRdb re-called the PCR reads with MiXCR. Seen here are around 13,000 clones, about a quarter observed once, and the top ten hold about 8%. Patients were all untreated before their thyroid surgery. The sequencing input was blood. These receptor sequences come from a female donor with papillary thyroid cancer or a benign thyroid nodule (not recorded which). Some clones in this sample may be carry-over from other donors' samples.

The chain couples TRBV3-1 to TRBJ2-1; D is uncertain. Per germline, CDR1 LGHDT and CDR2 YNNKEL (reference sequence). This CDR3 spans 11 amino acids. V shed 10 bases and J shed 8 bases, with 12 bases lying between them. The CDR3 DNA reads TGTGCCACAAGAGAGCCCGATGAGCAGTTCTTC. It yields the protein CATREPDEQFF.

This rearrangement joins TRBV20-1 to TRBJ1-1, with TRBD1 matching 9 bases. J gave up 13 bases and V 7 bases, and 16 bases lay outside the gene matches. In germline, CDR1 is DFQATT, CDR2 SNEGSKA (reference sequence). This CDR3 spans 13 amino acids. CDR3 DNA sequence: TGCAGTGAAGCGGACAGGGGCCCCCGGGGAAATTTCTTT. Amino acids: CSEADRGPRGNFF.

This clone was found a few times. The DNA for the CDR3 is TGTGCCAGCAGTTACACCCGGGAGGCCCTGTATAGCAATCAGCCCCAGCATTTT. Its protein product is CASSYTREALYSNQPQHF. This chain joins TRBV6-5 and TRBJ1-5; D unresolved. V was cut by 2 bases and J by 0 bases, with 17 bases left in between. Germline-derived CDR1 and CDR2 are MNHEY and SVGAGI. The CDR3 is made up of 18 amino acids.

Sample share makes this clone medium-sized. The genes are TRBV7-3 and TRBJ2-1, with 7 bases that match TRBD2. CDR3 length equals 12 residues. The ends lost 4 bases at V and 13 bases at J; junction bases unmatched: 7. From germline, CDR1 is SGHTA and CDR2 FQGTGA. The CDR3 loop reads CASSSGGGEQFF. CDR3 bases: TGTGCCAGCAGCTCGGGCGGGGGTGAACAGTTCTTC.

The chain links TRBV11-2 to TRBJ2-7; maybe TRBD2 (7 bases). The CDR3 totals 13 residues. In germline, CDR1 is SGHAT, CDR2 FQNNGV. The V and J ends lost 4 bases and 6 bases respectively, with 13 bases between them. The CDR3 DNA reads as TGTGCCAGCAGCTCCAGGGGAGGGATCGAGCAGTACTTC. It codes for CASSSRGGIEQYF. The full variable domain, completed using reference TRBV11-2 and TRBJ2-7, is EAGVAQSPRYKIIEKRQSVAFWCNPISGHATLYWYQQILGQGPKLLIQFQNNGVVDDSQLPKDRFSAERLKGVDSTLKIQPAKLEDSAVYLCASSSRGGIEQYFGPGTRLTVT.

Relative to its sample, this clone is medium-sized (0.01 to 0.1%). CDR3 region: CASSPGQGLWNSPLHF. DNA of the CDR3: TGTGCCAGCAGTCCGGGACAGGGCCTATGGAATTCACCCCTCCACTTT. The genes are TRBV12-3 or TRBV12-4 and TRBJ1-6; 9 bases match TRBD1. The CDR3 spans 16 residues. The J segment lost 7 bases and the V segment lost 5 bases, leaving 9 bases of the junction unmatched.

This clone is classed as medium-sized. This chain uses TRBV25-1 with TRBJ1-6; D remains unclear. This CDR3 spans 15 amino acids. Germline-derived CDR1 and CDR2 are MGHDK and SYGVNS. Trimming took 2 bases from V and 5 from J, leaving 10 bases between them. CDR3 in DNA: TGTGCCAGCAGTGAAAGGAGCAGCAATAATTCACCCCTCCACTTT. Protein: CASSERSSNNSPLHF.

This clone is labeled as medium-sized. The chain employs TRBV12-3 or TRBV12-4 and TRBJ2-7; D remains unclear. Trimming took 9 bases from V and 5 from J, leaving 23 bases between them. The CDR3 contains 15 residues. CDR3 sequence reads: CASSSDSPILNEQYF. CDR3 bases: TGTGCCAGTTCCAGTGACTCGCCTATATTGAACGAGCAGTACTTC.

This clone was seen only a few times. For the CDR3, the DNA is TGTGCCAGCAGTCCGGGCGGGACAACGAACTATGGCTACACCTTC. It translates to CASSPGGTTNYGYTF. The chain employs TRBV28 and TRBJ1-2; a possible D gene is TRBD1 (6 bases). CDR1 is MDHEN and CDR2 is SYDVKM in the germline V gene. This CDR3 contains 15 residues. V lost 5 bases and J 2 bases, leaving 15 bases between the germline ends.

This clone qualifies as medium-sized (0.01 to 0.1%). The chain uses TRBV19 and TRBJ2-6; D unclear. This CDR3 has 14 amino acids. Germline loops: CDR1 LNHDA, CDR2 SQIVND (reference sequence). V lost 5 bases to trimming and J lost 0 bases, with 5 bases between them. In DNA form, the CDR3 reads TGTGCCAGTAGTTTAAGCTCTGGGGCCAACGTCCTGACTTTC. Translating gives CASSLSSGANVLTF.

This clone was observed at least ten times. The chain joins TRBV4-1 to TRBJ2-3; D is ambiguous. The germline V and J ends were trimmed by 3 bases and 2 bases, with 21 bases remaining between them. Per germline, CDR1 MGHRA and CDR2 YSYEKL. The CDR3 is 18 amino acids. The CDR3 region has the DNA TGCGCCAGCAGCCACCCGGATAAGGTACTTACGGTCACAGATACGCAGTATTTT. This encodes CASSHPDKVLTVTDTQYF.

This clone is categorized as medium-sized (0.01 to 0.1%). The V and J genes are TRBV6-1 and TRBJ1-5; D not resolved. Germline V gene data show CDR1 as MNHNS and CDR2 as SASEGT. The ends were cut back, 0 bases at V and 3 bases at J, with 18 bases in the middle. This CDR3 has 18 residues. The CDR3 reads CASSEAPPGGITNQPQHF. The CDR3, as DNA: TGTGCCAGCAGTGAAGCGCCACCGGGCGGGATCACCAATCAGCCCCAGCATTTT.

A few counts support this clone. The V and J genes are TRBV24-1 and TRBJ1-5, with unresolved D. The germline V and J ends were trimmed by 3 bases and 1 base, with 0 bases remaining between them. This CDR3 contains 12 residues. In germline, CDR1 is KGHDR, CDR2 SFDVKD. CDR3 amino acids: CATSDSNQPQHF. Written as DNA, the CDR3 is TGTGCCACCAGTGATAGCAATCAGCCCCAGCATTTT.

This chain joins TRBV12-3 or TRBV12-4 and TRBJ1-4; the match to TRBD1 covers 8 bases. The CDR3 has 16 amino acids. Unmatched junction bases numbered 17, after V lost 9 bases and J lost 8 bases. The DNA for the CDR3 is TGTGCCAGTAGGGCGTACCGGGACAGGTGGCGCGAAAAACTGTTTTTT. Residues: CASRAYRDRWREKLFF.

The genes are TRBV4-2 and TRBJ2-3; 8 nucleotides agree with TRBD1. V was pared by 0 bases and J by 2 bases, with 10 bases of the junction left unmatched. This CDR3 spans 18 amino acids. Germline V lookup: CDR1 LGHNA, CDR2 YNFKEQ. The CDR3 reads CASSQERDRQGLTDTQYF. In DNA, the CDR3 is TGTGCCAGCAGCCAAGAAAGGGACCGACAGGGGCTCACAGATACGCAGTATTTT.

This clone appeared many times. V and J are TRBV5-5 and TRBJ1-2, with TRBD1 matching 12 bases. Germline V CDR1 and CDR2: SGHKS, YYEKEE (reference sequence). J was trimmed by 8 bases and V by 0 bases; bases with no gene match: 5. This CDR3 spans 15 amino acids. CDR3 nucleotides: TGTGCCAGCAGCTTGGCTAGCGGGACAGGGGGCGGCTACACCTTC. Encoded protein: CASSLASGTGGGYTF.

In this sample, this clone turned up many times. The chain's CDR3 is CATSSTGSEAFF. For the CDR3, the DNA is TGTGCCACCAGCAGTACAGGTTCTGAAGCTTTCTTT. V gene TRBV15 combines with J gene TRBJ1-1; tentatively, D is TRBD1 (5 bases). Germline V gene lookup returns CDR1 LNHNV and CDR2 YYDKDF (reference sequence). V was clipped by 3 bases and J by 6 bases, with 8 bases between them. This CDR3 has 12 amino acids. Together with reference TRBV15 and TRBJ1-1, the CDR3 gives the full variable domain: DAMVIQNPRYQVTQFGKPVTLSCSQTLNHNVMYWYQQKSSQAPKLLFHYYDKDFNNEADTPDNFQSRRPNTSFCFLDIRSPGLGDTAMYLCATSSTGSEAFFGQGTRLTVV.